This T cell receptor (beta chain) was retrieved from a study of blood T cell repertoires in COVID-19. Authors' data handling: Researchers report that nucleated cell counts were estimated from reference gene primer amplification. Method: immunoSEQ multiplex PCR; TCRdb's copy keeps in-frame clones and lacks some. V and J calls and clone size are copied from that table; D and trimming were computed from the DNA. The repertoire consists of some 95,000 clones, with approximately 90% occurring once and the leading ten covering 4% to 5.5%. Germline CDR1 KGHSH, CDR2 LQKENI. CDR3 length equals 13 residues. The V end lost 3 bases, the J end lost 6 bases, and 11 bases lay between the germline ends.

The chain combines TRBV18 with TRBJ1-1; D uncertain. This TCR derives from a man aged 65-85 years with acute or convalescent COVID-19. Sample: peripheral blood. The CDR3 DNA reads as TGTGCCAGCTCACCCCGGACTGACGCTGAAGCTTTCTTT. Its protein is CASSPRTDAEAFF.